Listed here are 21 T cell receptor beta chains from one sample, sequenced in a study of cytomegalovirus exposure and HLA in healthy donors. Use of 60 Vbeta and 13 Jbeta primers characterized the PCR. The protocol was immunoSEQ multiplex PCR, while the TCRdb copy is restricted to in-frame clones and leaves out a portion. The sample lists 100,000 to 150,000 clones, under 90% occurring once. The sequencing input was PBMCs. The receptors were gathered from a middle-aged woman in good health and CMV-seropositive.

This clone turned up a few times. This sequence joins TRBV5-5 and TRBJ2-1; tentatively, D is TRBD2 (5 bases). Germline V lookup: CDR1 SGHKS, CDR2 YYEKEE (reference sequence). Trimming pared 4 bases from V and 0 bases from J, leaving 14 bases between. This CDR3 is built from 16 residues. This CDR3 is CASSPIAMSSYNEQFF. The CDR3 DNA reads as TGTGCCAGCAGCCCGATAGCGATGAGCTCCTACAATGAGCAGTTCTTC.

The chain employs TRBV15 and TRBJ2-7, with D possibly matching TRBD2 (6 bases). Trimming took off 2 bases at V and 0 bases at J, with 14 bases between the two ends. The CDR3 covers 16 residues. Germline lookup yields CDR1 LNHNV and CDR2 YYDKDF (reference sequence). The CDR3 here is CATSRTPTGLSYEQYF. The CDR3 DNA sequence: TGTGCCACCAGCAGAACCCCGACGGGACTCTCCTACGAGCAGTACTTC.

V usage is TRBV11-2 and J usage is TRBJ1-2, with a possible D match to TRBD1 (6 bases). The germline V and J ends were trimmed by 5 bases and 7 bases, with 14 bases remaining between them. The CDR3 spans 13 residues. The germline CDR1 and CDR2 sequences are SGHAT and FQNNGV. The CDR3 loop reads CASSPDRLRGYTF. In DNA form, the CDR3 reads TGTGCCAGCAGCCCTGACAGGCTGCGTGGCTACACCTTC.

This chain uses TRBV28 with TRBJ2-3, with D possibly being TRBD1 (6 bases). The V end lost 7 bases, the J end lost 4 bases, and 21 bases lay between the germline ends. CDR3 length: 16 amino acids. CDR1 and CDR2 from the germline V gene are MDHEN and SYDVKM. Here the CDR3 DNA reads TGTGCCAGCACCCAATATAACAGGGCATCACCAGATACGCAGTATTTT. The encoded protein is CASTQYNRASPDTQYF.

The chain uses TRBV7-9 and TRBJ1-1; the D gene is possibly TRBD1 (5 bases). Germline CDR1 reads SEHNR; CDR2 reads FQNEAQ (reference sequence). V lost 0 bases, J lost 2 bases, and 7 bases lay in between. The CDR3 runs to 14 residues. In DNA form, the CDR3 reads TGTGCCAGCAGCTTAGCTCAGGGTAACACTGAAGCTTTCTTT. Translated: CASSLAQGNTEAFF.

This clone was counted only a few times. The chain combines TRBV4-3 with TRBJ1-3, with D tentatively TRBD1 (5 bases). The CDR3 extends over 16 amino acids. V lost 0 bases and J 1 base, leaving 10 bases between the germline ends. From germline, CDR1 is LGHNA and CDR2 YSLEER. CDR3 bases: TGCGCCAGCAGCCAAGAAGCGGGACTTTCTGGAAACACCATATATTTT. It is translated as CASSQEAGLSGNTIYF.

The V and J genes are TRBV2 and TRBJ1-4; D is unclear. V was cut by 4 bases and J by 6 bases, with 15 bases left in between. The CDR3 has 15 amino acids. Germline loops: CDR1 SNHLY, CDR2 FYNNEI. CDR3 DNA: TGTGCCAGCAGTGTTTACAGCGGCTTAGATGAAAAACTGTTTTTT. Protein product: CASSVYSGLDEKLFF.

This chain connects TRBV6-6 to TRBJ1-5; maybe TRBD1 (6 bases). The CDR3 loop spans 15 amino acids. V was trimmed by 7 bases and J by 4 bases, leaving 17 bases between them. The germline V gene has CDR1 MNHNY and CDR2 SVGAGI (reference sequence). This CDR3 is CASNHLGQKNQPQHF. The CDR3 region has the DNA TGTGCCAGCAACCACCTAGGACAGAAAAATCAGCCCCAGCATTTT.

The V and J genes are TRBV4-2 and TRBJ2-1; weak D call: TRBD2 (5 bases). The CDR3 totals 17 residues. CDR1 and CDR2 from the germline V gene are LGHNA and YNFKEQ. The V and J ends lost 0 bases and 0 bases respectively, with 12 bases between them. In DNA form, the CDR3 reads TGTGCCAGCAGCCAAGATGTCGGCGGAGGCTCCTACAATGAGCAGTTCTTC. Translating gives CASSQDVGGGSYNEQFF.

This chain joins TRBV4-3 and TRBJ2-3; D possibly corresponds to TRBD1 (6 bases). The germline CDR1 and CDR2 sequences are LGHNA and YSLEER. The CDR3 sequence is 16 residues long. Trimming stripped 1 base from V and 1 base from J, with 12 bases between. CDR3 sequence (DNA): TGCGCCAGCAGCCAAGCCTCGGGACACCGCACAGATACGCAGTATTTT. Translation gives CASSQASGHRTDTQYF.

The chain has TRBV5-1 and TRBJ1-1; 7 bases map to TRBD1. The CDR3 is 17 residues long. Germline V gene lookup returns CDR1 SGHRS and CDR2 YFSETQ. The V segment lost 4 bases and the J segment 1 base; nucleotides outside the gene matches: 13. The CDR3 is CASSDLLATGRNTEAFF. CDR3 DNA sequence: TGCGCCAGCAGCGATTTACTGGCGACAGGGCGGAACACTGAAGCTTTCTTT.

This sequence joins TRBV7-6 and TRBJ1-1, with 10 bases lining up with TRBD1. The germline V gene has CDR1 SGHVS and CDR2 FNYEAQ. The CDR3 loop spans 19 amino acids. Losses at the gene ends were 5 bases for V and 2 bases for J; bases not matched to a gene: 17. The CDR3 DNA is TGTGCCAGCAGCCCATCCAGGTGGGAGACAGGGGGCCGAAACACTGAAGCTTTCTTT. Amino acid sequence: CASSPSRWETGGRNTEAFF. The full variable domain, completed using reference TRBV7-6 and TRBJ1-1, is GAGVSQSPRYKVTKRGQDVALRCDPISGHVSLYWYRQALGQGPEFLTYFNYEAQQDKSGLPNDRFSAERPEGSISTLTIQRTEQRDSAMYRCASSPSRWETGGRNTEAFFGQGTRLTVV.

This chain joins TRBV13 and TRBJ1-5; D remains unclear. V shed 5 bases and J shed 4 bases, with 12 bases lying between them. Germline V gene sequence: CDR1 PRHDT, CDR2 FYEKMQ (reference sequence). The CDR3 is made up of 14 amino acids. CDR3 protein: CASSLGGGNQPQHF. DNA for the CDR3: TGTGCCAGCAGCCTTGGTGGCGGTAATCAGCCCCAGCATTTT.

This chain links TRBV2 with TRBJ2-1; D is ambiguous. Germline values: CDR1 SNHLY, CDR2 FYNNEI. The V gene lost 1 base and the J gene lost 0 bases, with 16 bases spanning the gap. CDR3 size: 18 residues. This chain's CDR3 is CASSEEMMTSYSYNEQFF. DNA of the CDR3: TGTGCCAGCAGTGAAGAAATGATGACATCCTACTCCTACAATGAGCAGTTCTTC.

The chain couples TRBV5-4 to TRBJ2-1, with TRBD2 identical over 8 bases. The J segment lost 5 bases and the V segment lost 4 bases, leaving 8 bases of the junction unmatched. CDR1 is SGHNT, CDR2 YYREEE, per germline (reference sequence). This CDR3 is 15 amino acids long. The CDR3 DNA follows: TGTGCCAGCAGCCGCGGGGGAGCGGGAGACAATGAGCAGTTCTTC. Translation: CASSRGGAGDNEQFF.

The chain carries TRBV30 and TRBJ1-2; D may be TRBD1 (6 bases). Looked up from germline, CDR1 is GTSNPN and CDR2 is SVGIG (reference sequence). CDR3 length equals 15 residues. Trimming pared 1 base from V and 8 bases from J, leaving 20 bases between. The CDR3 spells CAWSDGATDRGGYTF. CDR3 nucleotide sequence: TGTGCCTGGAGTGATGGGGCTACGGACAGAGGAGGCTACACCTTC.

The chain combines TRBV7-2 with TRBJ2-3; 7 positions agree with TRBD1. The germline V gene encodes CDR1 SGHTA and CDR2 FQGNSA. The CDR3 totals 16 residues. Losses at the gene ends were 5 bases for V and 2 bases for J; bases not matched to a gene: 10. The CDR3 region has the DNA TGTGCCAGCAGCCCAGGGGGATCTAGAACCACAGATACGCAGTATTTT. It translates to CASSPGGSRTTDTQYF.

Concerning this clone itself: At the DNA level, this CDR3 is encoded by other sequences in the same sample as well. The rearrangement uses TRBV18 and TRBJ1-5, with D perhaps TRBD1 (6 bases). The CDR3 spans 14 residues. Trimming removed 1 base from V and 4 bases from J, with 8 bases in between. The V gene's germline CDR1 is KGHSH and CDR2 LQKENI. CDR3 DNA: TGTGCCAGCTCACCACAGGGGGGGAATCAGCCCCAGCATTTT. It codes for CASSPQGGNQPQHF.

The chain carries TRBV19 and TRBJ2-2, with D tentatively TRBD1 (5 bases). Per germline, CDR1 LNHDA and CDR2 SQIVND (reference sequence). V dropped 3 bases and J dropped 6 bases, with 17 bases sitting between them. The CDR3 runs to 16 residues. CDR3 DNA sequence: TGTGCCAGTAGTATGGGGCTGGTTCCTATCGCCGGGGAGCTGTTTTTT. As protein: CASSMGLVPIAGELFF.

The rearrangement links TRBV21-1 to TRBJ2-7; no DNA check was done on the table's D call, TRBD1. TRBV21-1 is a known pseudogene. CDR3 length: 15 amino acids. CDR3: CASPRKGWAGGEQYF. CDR3 DNA sequence: TGTGCCAGCCCCCGAAAGGGGTGGGCAGGGGGCGAGCAGTACTTC.

The chain's CDR3 is CASSLDGLGGNQPQHF. CDR3 nucleotides: TGTGCCAGCAGCTTGGACGGCCTTGGAGGCAATCAGCCCCAGCATTTT. The V gene is TRBV5-8, the J gene TRBJ1-5; D unresolved. This CDR3 spans 16 amino acids. Germline V gives CDR1 SGHTS, CDR2 YDEGEE. V shed 0 bases and J shed 2 bases, with 12 bases lying between them.